Listed here are 20 T cell receptor beta chains from one sample, sequenced in a study of cytomegalovirus exposure and HLA in healthy donors. 60 Vbeta and 13 Jbeta primers were used in PCR. Produced via immunoSEQ multiplex PCR; TCRdb's table is partial and in-frame only. Among 80,000 or so clones listed, around 70% were seen once. The specimen was PBMCs. Every receptor here comes from a man aged 30 to 39 in good health and CMV-seropositive.

The sample holds a few counts of this clone. The chain combines TRBV11-2 with TRBJ2-2; D is possibly TRBD1 (5 bases). Germline values: CDR1 SGHAT, CDR2 FQNNGV. This CDR3 is built from 14 residues. The V gene lost 6 bases and the J gene lost 1 base, with 9 bases spanning the gap. This CDR3 is CASSSGRNTGELFF. The CDR3 DNA sequence: TGTGCCAGCAGTTCAGGGCGGAACACCGGGGAGCTGTTTTTT.

The V and J genes are TRBV29-1 and TRBJ2-5; D might be TRBD2 (6 bases). Germline V CDR1 and CDR2: SQVTM, ANQGSEA. The CDR3 contains 12 residues. V was trimmed by 5 bases and J by 5 bases, leaving 12 bases between them. In DNA form, the CDR3 reads TGCAGCGTTCAAGGGGCGGGGGAGACCCAGTACTTC. It specifies CSVQGAGETQYF.

Only a few counts were recorded for this clone. This chain uses TRBV18 with TRBJ1-1; D is ambiguous. From germline, CDR1 is KGHSH and CDR2 LQKENI. Trimming pared 1 base from V and 4 bases from J, leaving 7 bases between. The CDR3 is 13 residues long. CDR3 nucleotide sequence: TGTGCCAGCTCACCACGTCAGTTCACTGAAGCTTTCTTT. Translated, it gives CASSPRQFTEAFF.

The chain carries TRBV5-1 and TRBJ1-6; D is unresolved. In germline, CDR1 is SGHRS, CDR2 YFSETQ. The CDR3 loop spans 12 amino acids. Deletions cut 3 bases from V and 9 bases from J, with 7 bases between. CDR3 loop: CASSYEGSPLHF. The DNA for the CDR3 is TGCGCCAGCAGCTACGAGGGTTCACCCCTCCACTTT.

This clone appeared a few times. The chain carries TRBV6-1 and TRBJ1-1, with 7 bases identical to TRBD1. Unmatched junction bases numbered 6, after V lost 4 bases and J lost 4 bases. CDR1 and CDR2 (germline): MNHNS, SASEGT. This CDR3 comprises 14 residues. The CDR3 here is CASSGVRGSTEAFF. DNA of the CDR3: TGTGCCAGCAGTGGGGTCAGGGGGAGCACTGAAGCTTTCTTT.

The chain links TRBV30 to TRBJ2-1; a possible D gene is TRBD2 (6 bases). CDR1 is GTSNPN and CDR2 is SVGIG in the germline V gene (reference sequence). Trimming took 4 bases from V and 8 from J, leaving 18 bases between them. The CDR3 spans 14 residues. CDR3: CAWNQDGRRDEQFF. The CDR3 nucleotides are TGTGCCTGGAACCAGGACGGGAGAAGGGATGAGCAGTTCTTC.

The V gene is TRBV5-1, the J gene TRBJ2-3; TRBD1 is a possible D gene (5 bases). Deletions cut 1 base from V and 2 bases from J, with 8 bases between. Looked up from germline, CDR1 is SGHRS and CDR2 is YFSETQ. The CDR3 has 14 residues. The DNA of the CDR3 is TGCGCCAGCAGCTTGACCAGGGACACAGATACGCAGTATTTT. It codes for CASSLTRDTDTQYF.

The CDR3 DNA follows: TGTGCCAGCAGCTTCTCCTTCACAGATACGCAGTATTTT. It is translated as CASSFSFTDTQYF. The rearrangement uses TRBV5-4 and TRBJ2-3; D unresolved. CDR1 SGHNT and CDR2 YYREEE come from the germline V gene (reference sequence). V lost 2 bases, J lost 2 bases, and 6 bases lay in between. This CDR3 comprises 13 residues.

V usage is TRBV4-1 and J usage is TRBJ1-5, with D hard to call. Per the germline V gene, CDR1 is MGHRA and CDR2 is YSYEKL. Between the trimmed V and J ends, which lost 0 bases and 1 base, there was a span of 7 bases. The CDR3 is 15 amino acids. CDR3 sequence reads: CASSQEPQSNQPQHF. For the CDR3, the DNA is TGCGCCAGCAGCCAAGAACCCCAGAGCAATCAGCCCCAGCATTTT.

This clone was counted a single time. The rearrangement links TRBV5-1 to TRBJ1-5, with a possible D match to TRBD1 (5 bases). The germline V gene encodes CDR1 SGHRS and CDR2 YFSETQ. V shed 0 bases and J shed 3 bases, with 7 bases lying between them. CDR3 size: 14 residues. The CDR3 region is CASSLGQPNQPQHF. The CDR3 nucleotides are TGCGCCAGCAGCTTGGGACAGCCCAATCAGCCCCAGCATTTT.

The genes are TRBV4-1 and TRBJ2-3; 9 positions agree with TRBD2. Germline V lookup: CDR1 MGHRA, CDR2 YSYEKL. The CDR3 is made up of 20 amino acids. V lost 4 bases, J lost 2 bases, and 19 bases stayed unmatched. For the CDR3, the DNA is TGCGCCAGCAGCCGACAAGTCGGCGGGGGGGGCCAGTCTGACACAGATACGCAGTATTTT. This gives the protein CASSRQVGGGGQSDTDTQYF.

The genes are TRBV7-8 and TRBJ1-1; unclear D gene. The CDR3 has 13 residues. Germline assignment: CDR1 SGHVS and CDR2 FQNEAQ. V gave up 7 bases and J gave up 1 base, with 10 bases separating them. The CDR3 region is CASTHWQNTEAFF. In nucleotides, the CDR3 is TGTGCCAGCACCCATTGGCAGAACACTGAAGCTTTCTTT.

In this sample, this clone turned up once. At the DNA level, this CDR3 is encoded by other sequences in the same sample as well. V usage is TRBV30 and J usage is TRBJ2-7, with TRBD2 as a possible D gene (6 bases). Germline V lookup: CDR1 GTSNPN, CDR2 SVGIG (reference sequence). CDR3 length: 13 residues. The V end lost 0 bases, the J end lost 4 bases, and 10 bases lay between the germline ends. This chain's CDR3 is CAWSVTGAYEQYF. CDR3 DNA: TGTGCCTGGAGTGTGACGGGAGCTTACGAGCAGTACTTC.

The chain links TRBV6-1 to TRBJ1-2, with D perhaps TRBD1 (5 bases). CDR1 and CDR2 from the germline V gene are MNHNS and SASEGT. Trimming took 5 bases from V and 7 from J, leaving 14 bases between them. This CDR3 is 13 amino acids long. CDR3 loop: CASSPRDSIGYTF. The CDR3 region has the DNA TGTGCCAGCAGTCCCCGGGACTCAATTGGCTACACCTTC.

The chain is built from TRBV27 and TRBJ2-2; possible D gene TRBD1, 6 bases. The V and J ends lost 3 bases and 0 bases respectively, with 8 bases between them. The CDR3 runs to 15 residues. Germline V lookup: CDR1 MNHEY, CDR2 SMNVEV (reference sequence). The chain's CDR3 is CASSFRGPNTGELFF. The CDR3 bases are TGTGCCAGCAGTTTCAGGGGCCCGAACACCGGGGAGCTGTTTTTT.

The rearrangement links TRBV7-2 to TRBJ2-3; D not certain. This CDR3 is built from 15 residues. Germline CDR1 is SGHTA and CDR2 is FQGNSA. V was shortened by 5 bases and J by 1 base, with 13 bases between the two germline ends. DNA for the CDR3: TGTGCCAGCAGCCACTTTCAGGTTGGCACAGATACGCAGTATTTT. This encodes CASSHFQVGTDTQYF.

The V call is TRBV7-8, the J call TRBJ2-7, with D possibly TRBD2 on 5 matching bases. V lost 1 base, J lost 0 bases, and 10 bases lay in between. Germline CDR1 and CDR2: SGHVS and FQNEAQ. The length of the CDR3 is 15 residues. The CDR3 loop reads CASSLEGDYSYEQYF. CDR3 in DNA: TGTGCCAGCAGCTTAGAGGGCGACTACTCCTACGAGCAGTACTTC.

To note about this clone: The same CDR3 is also encoded by other DNA sequences in this sample. J is TRBJ2-5 and V is TRBV30; TRBD2 matches at 13 bases. The trim removed 3 bases at V and 4 bases at J, leaving 8 bases unmatched. The CDR3 has 16 amino acids. CDR1 is GTSNPN, CDR2 SVGIG, per germline (reference sequence). The CDR3 DNA sequence: TGTGCCTGGAGGGCCCCGGGACTAGCGGGAAGAGAGACCCAGTACTTC. Its translation: CAWRAPGLAGRETQYF.

The chain joins TRBV11-2 to TRBJ1-2, with unresolved D. Looked up from germline, CDR1 is SGHAT and CDR2 is FQNNGV. V was shortened by 1 base and J by 4 bases, with 16 bases between the two germline ends. CDR3 size: 16 residues. The DNA of the CDR3 is TGTGCCAGCAGCTTAGCTCCCTCGCAGGTTCCCTATGGCTACACCTTC. It codes for CASSLAPSQVPYGYTF. The whole variable domain, remainder taken from reference TRBV11-2 and TRBJ1-2, is EAGVAQSPRYKIIEKRQSVAFWCNPISGHATLYWYQQILGQGPKLLIQFQNNGVVDDSQLPKDRFSAERLKGVDSTLKIQPAKLEDSAVYLCASSLAPSQVPYGYTFGSGTRLTVV.

The rearrangement links TRBV7-8 to TRBJ2-3; TRBD1 matches 10 bases. Germline-derived CDR1 and CDR2 are SGHVS and FQNEAQ. V was clipped by 5 bases and J by 4 bases; unmatched bases: 0. The CDR3 has 13 amino acids. The CDR3 sequence: CASSGQGADTQYF. The CDR3 DNA is TGTGCCAGCAGCGGACAGGGGGCAGATACGCAGTATTTT.